The T cell receptor beta chain described here comes from a study of PD-1 blockade in classical Hodgkin lymphoma. TCRdb's table, derived via immunoSEQ multiplex PCR, lists solely in-frame clones and lacks some. The table has around 23,000 clones, roughly 87% seen once. Noted time point: newly diagnosed, previously untreated cHL patient sample. CD4+ T cells were purified from thawed PBMCs by magnetic negative selection. Trimming removed 4 bases from V and 6 bases from J; junction bases left unmatched: 10. There are 15 residues in the CDR3. Germline loops: CDR1 SGHNT, CDR2 YYREEE (reference sequence). Sample: CD4+ T cells from blood. This receptor was identified in a human donor with classical Hodgkin lymphoma. J is TRBJ1-2 and V is TRBV5-4; 9 bases fit TRBD1. The DNA of the CDR3 is TGTGCCAGCAGCCCACCCCGGACAGGGGTAGATGGCTACACCTTC. Its translation: CASSPPRTGVDGYTF.